One and the same sample provided the 18 T cell receptor beta chains below, sequenced in a study of T cells in tumors after PD-1 blockade. Clones were read by immunoSEQ multiplex PCR, and TCRdb kept only the in-frame ones, dropping some. The sample lists about 15,000 clones; over 75% were seen once. Sequenced here: PBMCs, sampled after anti-PD-1 treatment. All receptors derive from a human donor with basal cell carcinoma.

The V and J genes are TRBV7-2 and TRBJ2-7, with D perhaps matching TRBD1 (5 bases). This CDR3 has 15 amino acids. CDR1 and CDR2 from the germline V gene are SGHTA and FQGNSA. The ends were cut back, 3 bases at V and 2 bases at J, with 14 bases in the middle. CDR3: CASSFGPAGTYEQYF. The CDR3 nucleotides read TGTGCCAGCAGCTTCGGCCCTGCAGGGACCTACGAGCAGTACTTC.

In this sample, this clone turned up once. DNA of the CDR3: TGCGCCAGCAGCCAAGATTTGACAAGCAATCAGCCCCAGCATTTT. Translating it yields CASSQDLTSNQPQHF. This rearrangement joins TRBV4-3 to TRBJ1-5; no firm D call. V dropped 0 bases and J dropped 1 base, with 7 bases sitting between them. CDR1 LGHNA and CDR2 YSLEER come from the germline V gene. The CDR3 runs to 15 residues.

CDR3 residues: CASSLDSGTGETQYF. The CDR3 DNA is TGTGCCAGCAGCTTAGATTCGGGGACAGGAGAGACCCAGTACTTC. The gene calls are TRBV11-3 and TRBJ2-5; 8 bases are a match to TRBD1. J was trimmed by 4 bases and V by 0 bases; bases with no gene match: 4. CDR1 is SGHNT and CDR2 is YENEEA in the germline V gene. CDR3 length: 15 residues.

The chain links TRBV28 to TRBJ1-4, with 9 bases aligning to TRBD1. Germline trimming cut 1 base from V and 0 bases from J; bases unmatched to any gene: 9. The germline CDR1 and CDR2 sequences are MDHEN and SYDVKM. The CDR3 is 19 residues long. CDR3 bases: TGTGCCAGCAGTTTATCGGGACAGGGCGACGTTGCAACTAATGAAAAACTGTTTTTT. Its protein is CASSLSGQGDVATNEKLFF. Looking up the rest from reference TRBV28 and TRBJ1-4 gives the full variable domain: DVKVTQSSRYLVKRTGEKVFLECVQDMDHENMFWYRQDPGLGLRLIYFSYDVKMKEKGDIPEGYSVSREKKERFSLILESASTNQTSMYLCASSLSGQGDVATNEKLFFGSGTQLSVL.

V gene TRBV15 combines with J gene TRBJ2-2; 9 bases are a match to TRBD1. This CDR3 is 15 amino acids long. Germline CDR1 is LNHNV and CDR2 is YYDKDF (reference sequence). CDR3 DNA sequence: TGTGCAACGAGGGGGGACAGGGAAGACACCGGGGAGCTGTTTTTT. Translated, it gives CATRGDREDTGELFF.

The J gene is TRBJ2-3, the V gene TRBV24-1; TRBD2 agrees at 8 bases. Per germline, CDR1 KGHDR and CDR2 SFDVKD. The CDR3 totals 18 residues. Trimming cost V 9 bases and J 4 bases; bases outside gene matches: 20. The CDR3 nucleotides read TGTGCCACCCGCAAGGGACGGGAGGGATTAATAGGAGCAGATACGCAGTATTTT. Protein sequence: CATRKGREGLIGADTQYF.

The chain links TRBV3-1 (or the pseudogene TRBV3-2) to TRBJ2-5, with D perhaps TRBD2 (7 bases). V lost 1 base, J lost 4 bases, and 13 bases lay in between. Per germline, CDR1 LGHDT and CDR2 YNNKEL (reference sequence). The CDR3 runs to 15 residues. This CDR3 reads CASSQGGGARETQYF. The CDR3 nucleotides read TGTGCCAGCAGCCAAGGAGGGGGGGCGAGAGAGACCCAGTACTTC.

DNA for the CDR3: TGTGCCAGCAGCCCAGGGCCGCGGAACACTGAAGCTTTCTTT. Translation: CASSPGPRNTEAFF. The chain recombines TRBV2 with TRBJ1-1, with D possibly being TRBD1 (5 bases). This CDR3 is 14 amino acids long. V lost 6 bases and J lost 1, with 12 bases in between. Germline assignment: CDR1 SNHLY and CDR2 FYNNEI.

The rearrangement links TRBV6-6 to TRBJ1-2; TRBD1 matches 9 bases. CDR1 is MNHNY and CDR2 is SVGAGI in the germline V gene (reference sequence). CDR3 length equals 16 residues. After removal of 8 bases from V and 8 bases from J, the junction contained 18 bases not matched to a gene. CDR3: CASSPRSVQGAAGYTF. The CDR3 DNA is TGTGCCAGCTCCCCCCGCTCAGTACAGGGGGCGGCCGGCTACACCTTC.

V is TRBV28 and J is TRBJ2-7; 15 bases fit TRBD2. V lost 5 bases and J lost 6; bases outside the gene matches: 5. The CDR3 contains 15 residues. CDR1 and CDR2 (germline): MDHEN, SYDVKM. The CDR3 is CASSPGLAGGGEQYF. CDR3 DNA: TGTGCCAGCAGTCCGGGACTAGCGGGAGGTGGCGAGCAGTACTTC. Full variable domain (rest looked up from reference TRBV28 and TRBJ2-7): DVKVTQSSRYLVKRTGEKVFLECVQDMDHENMFWYRQDPGLGLRLIYFSYDVKMKEKGDIPEGYSVSREKKERFSLILESASTNQTSMYLCASSPGLAGGGEQYFGPGTRLTVT.

This clone occurred once. The V call is TRBV2, the J call TRBJ1-5; 7 bases line up with TRBD1. V was pared by 4 bases and J by 3 bases, with 12 bases of the junction left unmatched. Germline CDR1 reads SNHLY; CDR2 reads FYNNEI. The CDR3 runs to 17 residues. This CDR3 reads CASSGGAGGWSNQPQHF. DNA of the CDR3: TGTGCCAGCAGTGGAGGGGCAGGGGGGTGGTCCAATCAGCCCCAGCATTTT.

The J gene is TRBJ2-1, the V gene TRBV5-1; D is uncertain. CDR1 and CDR2 from the germline V gene are SGHRS and YFSETQ. There are 15 residues in the CDR3. Trimming pared 3 bases from V and 0 bases from J, leaving 10 bases between. The CDR3: CASSYTKSSYNEQFF. CDR3 in DNA: TGCGCCAGCAGCTACACTAAAAGCTCCTACAATGAGCAGTTCTTC.

Concerning this clone itself: An end of the junction does not agree with germline; a read error may underlie this. The chain links TRBV5-4 to TRBJ2-7, with D unresolved. CDR1 and CDR2 from the germline V gene are SGHNT and YYREEE (reference sequence). There are 9 residues in the CDR3. The CDR3, as DNA: TGTGCCAGCAGAGTGAGGCCCCCCTTC. Translation: CASRVRPPF.

The chain employs TRBV10-3 and TRBJ2-3, with 13 bases fitting TRBD2. Trimming took 6 bases from V and 1 from J; bases not matched to a gene: 4. Per germline, CDR1 ENHRY and CDR2 SYGVKD. The CDR3 totals 16 residues. CDR3 region: CAIRGLAGDGTDTQYF. The CDR3 DNA sequence: TGTGCCATCAGAGGACTAGCGGGAGACGGCACAGATACGCAGTATTTT.

The chain joins TRBV6-4 to TRBJ2-3; 7 nucleotides match TRBD2. The CDR3 has 13 amino acids. V dropped 8 bases and J dropped 6; count of bases not matched to a gene: 8. CDR1 MRHNA and CDR2 SNTAGT come from the germline V gene. The CDR3 coding sequence is TGTGCCAGCTCTGTCGAGCGGGGTGATACGCAGTATTTT. Amino acid sequence: CASSVERGDTQYF.

The V call is TRBV29-1, the J call TRBJ2-2; unclear D gene. CDR1 is SQVTM and CDR2 is ANQGSEA in the germline V gene. The CDR3 runs to 12 residues. Trimming took 4 bases from V and 7 from J, leaving 10 bases between them. The CDR3 region has the DNA TGCAGCGTTGCACAAGGCGACGGGGAGCTGTTTTTT. Amino acid sequence: CSVAQGDGELFF.

The sample holds one count of this clone. J is TRBJ1-1 and V is TRBV7-5. TRBV7-5 is a listed pseudogene. The CDR3 is made up of 10 amino acids. CDR3 loop: CVRSLVGAFF. The CDR3 nucleotides read TGTGTCAGAAGCCTAGTGGGAGCTTTCTTT.

The chain recombines TRBV11-3 with TRBJ2-1, with TRBD2 matching 11 bases. V was clipped by 5 bases and J by 6 bases; unmatched bases: 9. This CDR3 spans 16 amino acids. Germline values: CDR1 SGHNT, CDR2 YENEEA. The CDR3 region is CASSGSTSGKTNEQFF. In DNA form, the CDR3 reads TGTGCCAGCAGCGGATCGACTAGCGGGAAAACCAATGAGCAGTTCTTC.